This TCR beta chain was documented in a study of T-cell memory formation after mild COVID-19. For the study at large: Clusters of TCRs were largely donor specific.

Study results and caveats: Nothing showed for sure that second-wave clones peaking on day 37 were SARS-CoV-2 specific. Contracting CD4+ clones lay largely in CM and EM, with CD8+ ones residing in EMRA.

A word on this clonotype: As yet, its antigen is unknown.

5'RACE primed at constant segments yielded TCR alpha and TCR beta cDNA libraries bearing sample barcodes and UMIs. Each CDR3 protein is one row after TCRdb ran MiXCR on the 5' RACE reads. The table lists 350,000 to 500,000 distinct CDR3 sequences, roughly 18% of them singletons. Germline V gives CDR1 SGHNT, CDR2 YYREEE (reference sequence). This CDR3 comprises 14 residues. V gave up 4 bases and J gave up 4 bases, with 14 bases separating them. This clonotype originated in a young man who had mild COVID-19 (a few samples of this study predate the infection). Cell type and time point are not known. The specimen sequenced was PBMCs or a T cell subset sorted from them (not recorded which). The gene calls are TRBV5-4 and TRBJ1-1; D not resolved. Written as DNA, the CDR3 is TGTGCCAGCAGCGCCCGGGGTGGCGGCACTGAAGCTTTCTTT. The encoded protein is CASSARGGGTEAFF.